The 3 T cell receptor beta chains presented below share a single source sample, sequenced in a study of T cell clusters in autoimmune cytopenias. Multiplex touch-down PCR amplified TRB using TRB-A and TRB-B pools in one tube. From the multiplex PCR reads, TCRdb lists one entry per CDR3 protein and no DNA. The repertoire table contains about 12,000 distinct CDR3 sequences. TRB amplification used around 260 ng of peripheral blood genomic DNA. This sample also belongs to another study, concerning T cell repertoires in aging, cancer and after chemotherapy.

The sample was peripheral blood. These receptors all come from a human donor in good health.

The rearrangement links TRBV13 to TRBJ2-1; TCRdb selects TRBD2, and the lack of DNA leaves this call unchecked. Germline V gene lookup returns CDR1 PRHDT and CDR2 FYEKMQ (reference sequence). The CDR3 runs 14 residues. CDR3 sequence: CAIRGGSSYNEQFF.

The CDR3 is CASSDWARTSYNSPLHF. The gene calls are TRBV6-1 and TRBJ1-6. The CDR3 loop spans 17 amino acids. Germline CDR1 is MNHNS and CDR2 is SASEGT.

The chain links TRBV30 to TRBJ1-5; with no DNA, the TCRdb D assignment of TRBD1 cannot be verified. The CDR3 sequence is 13 residues long. Per the germline V gene, CDR1 is GTSNPN and CDR2 is SVGIG (reference sequence). The CDR3 sequence: CAWSVGQNQPQHF.